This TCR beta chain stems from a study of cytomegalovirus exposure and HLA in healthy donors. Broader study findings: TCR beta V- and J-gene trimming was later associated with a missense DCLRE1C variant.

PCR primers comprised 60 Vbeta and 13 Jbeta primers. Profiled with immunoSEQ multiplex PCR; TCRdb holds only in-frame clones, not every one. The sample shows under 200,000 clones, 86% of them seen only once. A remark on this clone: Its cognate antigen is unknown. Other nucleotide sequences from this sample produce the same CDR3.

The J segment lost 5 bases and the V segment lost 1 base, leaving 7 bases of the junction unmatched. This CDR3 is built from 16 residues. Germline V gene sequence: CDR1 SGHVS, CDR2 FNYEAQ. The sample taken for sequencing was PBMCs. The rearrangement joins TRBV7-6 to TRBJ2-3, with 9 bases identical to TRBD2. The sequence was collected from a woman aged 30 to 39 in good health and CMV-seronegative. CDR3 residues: CASSLGGGRALDTQYF. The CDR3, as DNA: TGTGCCAGCAGCTTAGGAGGCGGGAGGGCATTAGATACGCAGTATTTT.